Following are 21 T cell receptor beta chains from one sample sequenced in a study of OX40 agonist ivuxolimab in advanced cancers. Measured with immunoSEQ multiplex PCR; TCRdb has only the in-frame clones, and not every one. This table holds around 30,000 clones, 65% to 90% found once. Source: CD4+ or CD8+ T cells sorted from blood, taken in a trial of the OX40 agonist ivuxolimab. Receptors were obtained from an adult with an advanced solid tumor such as melanoma, head and neck, liver or kidney cancer.

CDR3 sequence (DNA): TGTGCCAGCAGTTTAACGGGTTCTAACTATGGCTACACCTTC. It specifies CASSLTGSNYGYTF. V usage is TRBV27 and J usage is TRBJ1-2, with D unresolved. The CDR3 consists of 14 residues. V dropped 2 bases and J dropped 0 bases, with 7 bases sitting between them. Germline V gives CDR1 MNHEY, CDR2 SMNVEV (reference sequence).

In its sample, this clone was seen a few times. V gene TRBV5-1 combines with J gene TRBJ2-3; D gene ambiguous. Germline loops: CDR1 SGHRS, CDR2 YFSETQ. CDR3 size: 15 residues. V gave up 0 bases and J gave up 1 base, with 9 bases separating them. The CDR3 spells CASSLGRLGTDTQYF. CDR3 sequence (DNA): TGCGCCAGCAGCTTGGGTCGTCTAGGCACAGATACGCAGTATTTT.

The chain has TRBV9 and TRBJ2-3; perhaps TRBD1 as D (8 bases). Trimming pared 4 bases from V and 7 bases from J, leaving 25 bases between. Germline V CDR1 and CDR2: SGDLS, YYNGEE. There are 17 residues in the CDR3. The CDR3 loop reads CASSTGRLQGGRYTQYF. The DNA for the CDR3 is TGTGCCAGCAGCACCGGGAGGCTACAGGGGGGCCGATATACGCAGTATTTT.

The chain carries TRBV4-1 and TRBJ2-2; no definite D call. The CDR3 runs 13 residues. The germline gives CDR1 MGHRA, CDR2 YSYEKL. The V and J ends lost 6 bases and 6 bases respectively, with 11 bases between them. DNA for the CDR3: TGCGCCAGCAGGACGGGTGTGGCCGGGGAGCTGTTTTTT. Its protein product is CASRTGVAGELFF.

This clone has only one observation. CDR3 nucleotide sequence: TGTGCCAGTAGTTGGGACCGACAGGGGGCAAACCAGCCCCAGCATTTT. It specifies CASSWDRQGANQPQHF. The rearrangement joins TRBV19 to TRBJ1-5; 10 nucleotides align to TRBD1. The CDR3 is 16 residues long. V lost 5 bases and J lost 7; bases outside the gene matches: 11. Per the germline V gene, CDR1 is LNHDA and CDR2 is SQIVND (reference sequence).

The rearrangement joins TRBV7-2 to TRBJ2-7, with TRBD1 as a possible D gene (5 bases). CDR1 is SGHTA and CDR2 is FQGNSA in the germline V gene. The length of the CDR3 is 16 residues. V shed 2 bases and J shed 0 bases, with 14 bases lying between them. The CDR3 coding sequence is TGTGCCAGCAGCTTACTCAGGACAACTTTCTCCTACGAGCAGTACTTC. Encoded protein: CASSLLRTTFSYEQYF.

J is TRBJ2-3 and V is TRBV9; the D gene is possibly TRBD1 (6 bases). The V gene's germline CDR1 is SGDLS and CDR2 YYNGEE. V lost 4 bases and J 1 base, leaving 13 bases between the germline ends. CDR3 size: 15 residues. CDR3: CASSSAGVRTDTQYF. CDR3 DNA sequence: TGTGCCAGCAGCTCCGCAGGGGTTCGCACAGATACGCAGTATTTT.

The chain uses TRBV5-1 and TRBJ1-2, with 11 bases fitting TRBD1. Germline V gives CDR1 SGHRS, CDR2 YFSETQ. The junction had 1 base not matched to a gene; V was cut back by 3 bases and J by 0 bases. This CDR3 has 15 residues. The CDR3: CASSWGQGANYGYTF. Here the CDR3 DNA reads TGCGCCAGCAGCTGGGGACAGGGGGCTAACTATGGCTACACCTTC.

The chain employs TRBV6-1 and TRBJ1-2; weak D call: TRBD1 (5 bases). V was cut by 4 bases and J by 2 bases, with 14 bases left in between. This CDR3 comprises 15 residues. Germline V lookup: CDR1 MNHNS, CDR2 SASEGT. CDR3 sequence reads: CASSVPVTANYGYTF. The CDR3, as DNA: TGTGCCAGCAGTGTTCCCGTGACAGCAAACTATGGCTACACCTTC.

The gene calls are TRBV29-1 and TRBJ2-7, with 9 bases matching TRBD1. Losses at the gene ends were 6 bases for V and 1 base for J; bases not matched to a gene: 4. Germline V gene data show CDR1 as SQVTM and CDR2 as ANQGSEA. The CDR3 has 13 amino acids. The CDR3 region has the DNA TGCAGCGTACCCGGGACAGGGTCCTACGAGCAGTACTTC. This codes for CSVPGTGSYEQYF.

The chain joins TRBV28 to TRBJ1-2; tentative D call: TRBD1 (6 bases). Trimming removed 7 bases from V and 7 bases from J, with 16 bases in between. The CDR3 consists of 13 residues. Looked up from germline, CDR1 is MDHEN and CDR2 is SYDVKM. For the CDR3, the DNA is TGTGCCAGCACTATAGCAGGGGTGTCTGGCTACACCTTC. Translated, it gives CASTIAGVSGYTF.

The chain combines TRBV9 with TRBJ2-1, with D unresolved. This CDR3 has 14 amino acids. Germline assignment: CDR1 SGDLS and CDR2 YYNGEE. Trimming removed 4 bases from V and 7 bases from J, with 15 bases in between. In DNA form, the CDR3 reads TGTGCCAGCAGCTCCGACCTGTCTGGGAATGAGCAGTTCTTC. Its protein product is CASSSDLSGNEQFF.

The chain links TRBV28 to TRBJ1-1; weak D call: TRBD1 (6 bases). The CDR3 consists of 14 residues. The V gene's germline CDR1 is MDHEN and CDR2 SYDVKM. Trimming stripped 8 bases from V and 5 bases from J, with 18 bases between. Here the CDR3 DNA reads TGTGCCAGCTTTCCTCAGGGGCAGGGGACTGAAGCTTTCTTT. Translation: CASFPQGQGTEAFF.

The V and J genes are TRBV9 and TRBJ2-1; 11 nucleotides align to TRBD1. With V trimmed by 3 bases and J by 9 bases, 11 bases remained unmatched. The CDR3 runs 16 residues. CDR1 is SGDLS and CDR2 is YYNGEE in the germline V gene. In DNA, the CDR3 is TGTGCCAGCAGCGACTCTGCGGACAGGGGGCGGCGTGAGCAGTTCTTC. It yields the protein CASSDSADRGRREQFF. The full variable domain, its missing parts supplied by reference TRBV9 and TRBJ2-1, is DSGVTQTPKHLITATGQRVTLRCSPRSGDLSVYWYQQSLDQGLQFLIQYYNGEERAKGNILERFSAQQFPDLHSELNLSSLELGDSALYFCASSDSADRGRREQFFGPGTRLTVL.

This clone was observed a single time. The chain joins TRBV6-5 to TRBJ1-1; 9 positions agree with TRBD1. This CDR3 has 15 amino acids. Germline V gene data show CDR1 as MNHEY and CDR2 as SVGAGI. Trimming cost V 2 bases and J 1 base; bases outside gene matches: 2. The CDR3 nucleotides read TGTGCCAGCAGTTACGGGACAGGGAGGAACACTGAAGCTTTCTTT. As protein: CASSYGTGRNTEAFF.

The rearrangement joins TRBV7-9 to TRBJ1-1; D is perhaps TRBD1 (5 bases). Germline-derived CDR1 and CDR2 are SEHNR and FQNEAQ (reference sequence). CDR3 length equals 15 residues. Deletions cut 3 bases from V and 0 bases from J, with 11 bases between. The CDR3 here is CASSFGRVMNTEAFF. The CDR3 nucleotides are TGTGCCAGCAGCTTCGGCAGGGTCATGAACACTGAAGCTTTCTTT.

This sequence joins TRBV7-9 and TRBJ1-2; D is undetermined. This CDR3 is built from 13 residues. The ends were cut back, 2 bases at V and 8 bases at J, with 12 bases in the middle. In germline, CDR1 is SEHNR, CDR2 FQNEAQ (reference sequence). The CDR3 region has the DNA TGTGCCAGCAGCTTATTTCAGTCAGAGGGCTACACCTTC. Translation: CASSLFQSEGYTF. The full variable domain, rest sourced from reference TRBV7-9 and TRBJ1-2, is DTGVSQNPRHKITKRGQNVTFRCDPISEHNRLYWYRQTLGQGPEFLTYFQNEAQLEKSRLLSDRFSAERPKGSFSTLEIQRTEQGDSAMYLCASSLFQSEGYTFGSGTRLTVV.

V gene TRBV19 combines with J gene TRBJ2-1; D is unclear. V was shortened by 3 bases and J by 6 bases, with 12 bases between the two germline ends. The CDR3 is made up of 14 amino acids. Germline values: CDR1 LNHDA, CDR2 SQIVND (reference sequence). The CDR3 DNA sequence: TGTGCCAGTAGTATGTCTGTCTGGGGCAATGAGCAGTTCTTC. This gives the protein CASSMSVWGNEQFF.

The chain employs TRBV9 and TRBJ2-7; 10 positions match TRBD2. The CDR3 extends over 14 amino acids. The junction had 5 bases not matched to a gene; V was cut back by 4 bases and J by 4 bases. Germline assignment: CDR1 SGDLS and CDR2 YYNGEE. Here the CDR3 reads CASSPSGRKYEQYF. The CDR3, as DNA: TGTGCCAGCAGCCCTAGCGGGAGAAAGTACGAGCAGTACTTC.

The chain couples TRBV6-5 to TRBJ2-1; 7 bases match TRBD2. The CDR3 covers 15 residues. Losses at the gene ends were 10 bases for V and 0 bases for J; bases not matched to a gene: 9. The germline gives CDR1 MNHEY, CDR2 SVGAGI. This CDR3 reads CATRAGISSYNEQFF. CDR3 bases: TGTGCCACCCGAGCGGGAATCAGCTCCTACAATGAGCAGTTCTTC.

V and J are TRBV4-1 and TRBJ2-2; 11 nucleotides match TRBD2. Germline V gene sequence: CDR1 MGHRA, CDR2 YSYEKL. The CDR3 extends over 16 amino acids. V shed 1 base, J shed 4 bases, and the junction held 2 bases outside the gene matches. The chain's CDR3 is CASSQVAGGSTGELFF. CDR3 DNA sequence: TGCGCCAGCAGCCAAGTAGCGGGAGGGAGCACCGGGGAGCTGTTTTTT.